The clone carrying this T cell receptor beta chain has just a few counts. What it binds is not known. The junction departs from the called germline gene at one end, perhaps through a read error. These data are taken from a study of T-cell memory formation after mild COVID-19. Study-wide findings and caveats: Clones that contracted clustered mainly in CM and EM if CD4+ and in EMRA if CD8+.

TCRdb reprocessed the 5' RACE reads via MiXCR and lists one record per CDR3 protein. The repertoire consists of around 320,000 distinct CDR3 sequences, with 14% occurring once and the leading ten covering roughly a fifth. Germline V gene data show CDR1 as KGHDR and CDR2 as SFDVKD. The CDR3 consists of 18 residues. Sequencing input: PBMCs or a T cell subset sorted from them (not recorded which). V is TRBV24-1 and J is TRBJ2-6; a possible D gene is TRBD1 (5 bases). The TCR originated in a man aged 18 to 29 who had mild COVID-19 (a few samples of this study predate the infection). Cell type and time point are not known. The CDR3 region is CATSGLQGAGSGANVLTF. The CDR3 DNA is TGTGCCACCAGTGGTTTGCAGGGCGCCGGCTCTGGGGCCAACGTCCTGACTTTC.